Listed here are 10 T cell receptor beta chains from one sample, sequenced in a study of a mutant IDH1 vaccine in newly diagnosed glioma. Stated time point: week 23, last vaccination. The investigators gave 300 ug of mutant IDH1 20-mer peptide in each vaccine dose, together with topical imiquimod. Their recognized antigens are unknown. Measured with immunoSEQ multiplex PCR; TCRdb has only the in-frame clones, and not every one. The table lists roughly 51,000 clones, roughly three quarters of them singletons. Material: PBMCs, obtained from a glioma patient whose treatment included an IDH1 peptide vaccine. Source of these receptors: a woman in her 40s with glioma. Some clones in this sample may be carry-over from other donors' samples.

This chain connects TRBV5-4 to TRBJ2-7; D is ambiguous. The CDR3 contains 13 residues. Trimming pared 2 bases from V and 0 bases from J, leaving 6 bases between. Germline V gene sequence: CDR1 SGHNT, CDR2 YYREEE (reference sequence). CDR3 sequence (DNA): TGTGCCAGCAGCTTAAGTAGCTCCTACGAGCAGTACTTC. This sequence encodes CASSLSSSYEQYF.

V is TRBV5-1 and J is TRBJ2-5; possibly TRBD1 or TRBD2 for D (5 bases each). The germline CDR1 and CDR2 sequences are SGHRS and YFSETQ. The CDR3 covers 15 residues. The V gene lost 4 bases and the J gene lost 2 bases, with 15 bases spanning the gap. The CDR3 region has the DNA TGCGCCAGCAGCCCGGGGCTAGCCGGGCAAGAGACCCAGTACTTC. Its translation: CASSPGLAGQETQYF.

In DNA form, the CDR3 reads TGCGCCAGCAGCCAAGGCCAGGGAAGCTATGGCTACACCTTC. Translated, it gives CASSQGQGSYGYTF. The chain uses TRBV4-3 and TRBJ1-2; D is possibly TRBD1 (5 bases). In germline, CDR1 is LGHNA, CDR2 YSLEER. Trimming took 1 base from V and 4 from J, leaving 10 bases between them. The CDR3 has 14 amino acids.

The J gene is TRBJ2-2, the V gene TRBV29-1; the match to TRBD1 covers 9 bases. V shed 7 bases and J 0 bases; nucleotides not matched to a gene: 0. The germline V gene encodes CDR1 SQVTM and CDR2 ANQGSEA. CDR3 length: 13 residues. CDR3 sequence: CSGTGANTGELFF. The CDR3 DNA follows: TGCAGCGGGACAGGGGCGAACACCGGGGAGCTGTTTTTT.

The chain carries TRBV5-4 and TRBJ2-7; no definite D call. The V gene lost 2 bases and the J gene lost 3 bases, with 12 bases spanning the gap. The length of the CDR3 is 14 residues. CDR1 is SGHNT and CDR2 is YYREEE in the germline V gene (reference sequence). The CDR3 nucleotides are TGTGCCAGCAGCTTAAATGGGTACTACTACGAGCAGTACTTC. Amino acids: CASSLNGYYYEQYF.

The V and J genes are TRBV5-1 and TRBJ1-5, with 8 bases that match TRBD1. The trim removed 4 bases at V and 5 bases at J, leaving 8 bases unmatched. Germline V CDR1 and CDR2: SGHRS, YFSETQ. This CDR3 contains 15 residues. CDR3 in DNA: TGCGCCAGCAGCCCGAATACAGGGGGGGATCAGCCCCAGCATTTT. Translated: CASSPNTGGDQPQHF.

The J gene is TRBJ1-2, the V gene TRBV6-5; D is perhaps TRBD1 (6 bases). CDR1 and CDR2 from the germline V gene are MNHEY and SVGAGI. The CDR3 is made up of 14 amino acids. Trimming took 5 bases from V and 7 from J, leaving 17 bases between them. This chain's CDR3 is CASSTTGPLTGYTF. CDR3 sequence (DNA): TGTGCCAGCAGTACCACAGGGCCCCTCACTGGCTACACCTTC.

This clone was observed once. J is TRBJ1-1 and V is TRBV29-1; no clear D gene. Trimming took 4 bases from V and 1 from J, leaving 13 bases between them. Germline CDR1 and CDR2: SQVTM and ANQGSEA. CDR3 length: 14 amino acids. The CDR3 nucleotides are TGCAGCGTTGCGCAGGAACCCTCGAACACTGAAGCTTTCTTT. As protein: CSVAQEPSNTEAFF.

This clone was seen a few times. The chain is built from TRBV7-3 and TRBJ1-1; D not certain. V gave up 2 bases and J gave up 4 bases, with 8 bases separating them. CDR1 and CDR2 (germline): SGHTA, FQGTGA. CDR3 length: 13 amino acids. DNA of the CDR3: TGTGCCAGCAGCTTATCAATAGTCACTGAAGCTTTCTTT. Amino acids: CASSLSIVTEAFF.

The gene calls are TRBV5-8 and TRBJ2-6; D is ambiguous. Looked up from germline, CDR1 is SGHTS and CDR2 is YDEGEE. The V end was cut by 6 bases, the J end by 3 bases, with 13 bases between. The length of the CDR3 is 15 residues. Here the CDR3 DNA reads TGTGCCAGCAACCTATTACGGGTTGGGGCCAACGTCCTGACTTTC. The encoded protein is CASNLLRVGANVLTF.